These 4 T cell receptor beta chains share one sample of origin, sequenced in a study of shared clonotypes between healthy human individuals. Assay used: immunoSEQ multiplex PCR; TCRdb lists only in-frame clones, some missing. The sample lists some 2.1 million clones, 85% to 95% seen once, with more than 0.1% in the top ten. Sequenced input: naive CD4+ T cells sorted from blood. Subset of the sample: CD45RA+ positively selected. These receptors all come from a young man in good health.

The V call is TRBV14, the J call TRBJ1-4; tentatively, D is TRBD1 (5 bases). The germline CDR1 and CDR2 sequences are SGHDN and FVKESK. The length of the CDR3 is 14 residues. V shed 2 bases and J shed 7 bases, with 11 bases lying between them. CDR3 region: CASSQNLGGEKLFF. For the CDR3, the DNA is TGTGCCAGCAGCCAAAATCTTGGGGGTGAAAAACTGTTTTTT.

In regard to this clone: With a much larger clone just one base away, this may be a read error. This chain links TRBV10-1 with TRBJ2-2; D unresolved. The CDR3 runs 13 residues. The germline gives CDR1 WNHNN, CDR2 SYGVQD (reference sequence). Trimming cost V 1 base and J 4 bases, with 4 bases left between them. CDR3 amino acids: CASSELITGELFF. CDR3 in DNA: TGCGCCAGCAGTGAGTTGATCACCGGGGAGCTGTTTTTT.

V usage is TRBV6-4 and J usage is TRBJ2-1; D ambiguous. The CDR3 has 14 amino acids. Germline V gene lookup returns CDR1 MRHNA and CDR2 SNTAGT. Trimming took 5 bases from V and 5 from J, leaving 13 bases between them. DNA for the CDR3: TGTGCCAGCAGTACGGAAGCCAGTAACAATGAGCAGTTCTTC. Its translation: CASSTEASNNEQFF.

J is TRBJ2-7 and V is TRBV5-8; perhaps TRBD2 as D (5 bases). V shed 0 bases and J shed 2 bases, with 9 bases lying between them. Germline values: CDR1 SGHTS, CDR2 YDEGEE. The CDR3 runs 14 residues. CDR3: CASSLGLTTYEQYF. DNA for the CDR3: TGTGCCAGCAGCTTGGGACTGACTACCTACGAGCAGTACTTC.